These 8 T cell receptor beta chains came from one sample sequenced in a study of blood T cell repertoires in COVID-19. TCRdb keeps only in-frame clones here, not all; method: immunoSEQ multiplex PCR. This sample has fewer than 250,000 clones, with roughly 84% found just once. What was sequenced was PBMCs or T cells enriched from blood (not recorded which). These TCRs come from a woman in her 30s who had been exposed to COVID-19.

The rearrangement uses TRBV18 and TRBJ2-2; D possibly corresponds to TRBD2 (6 bases). The V gene's germline CDR1 is KGHSH and CDR2 LQKENI. CDR3 length: 16 residues. V was pared by 3 bases and J by 3 bases, with 14 bases between. The CDR3: CASSPLSGSDTGELFF. CDR3 nucleotide sequence: TGTGCCAGCTCACCCTTGAGCGGGTCGGACACCGGGGAGCTGTTTTTT.

This clone was seen only once. The genes are TRBV6-1 and TRBJ2-7; weak D call: TRBD1 (6 bases). Germline V gene sequence: CDR1 MNHNS, CDR2 SASEGT. This CDR3 has 15 residues. V was cut by 5 bases and J by 4 bases, with 18 bases left in between. The DNA of the CDR3 is TGTGCCAGCAGTTCGCCTGATAAACAGGGATACGAGCAGTACTTC. Translated: CASSSPDKQGYEQYF.

CDR3 sequence reads: CASKRGGDEKLFF. The CDR3 nucleotides read TGTGCCAGCAAAAGAGGGGGGGATGAAAAACTGTTTTTT. The chain links TRBV6-5 to TRBJ1-4; D possibly corresponds to TRBD1 (6 bases). V was shortened by 7 bases and J by 6 bases, with 12 bases between the two germline ends. CDR3 length equals 13 residues. Germline V gene sequence: CDR1 MNHEY, CDR2 SVGAGI.

This clone was seen a few times. CDR3 coding DNA: TGTGCCAGCAGCTTGGAGGGGGATACGCAGTATTTT. This translates into CASSLEGDTQYF. The chain carries TRBV5-6 and TRBJ2-3; a weak D match, TRBD1 (5 bases). The CDR3 loop spans 12 amino acids. The V gene lost 0 bases and the J gene lost 6 bases, with 5 bases spanning the gap. Looked up from germline, CDR1 is SGHDT and CDR2 is YYEEEE.

The gene calls are TRBV30 and TRBJ2-5, with 11 bases matching TRBD1. The CDR3 is 14 amino acids. V was pared by 4 bases and J by 4 bases, with 5 bases of the junction left unmatched. In germline, CDR1 is GTSNPN, CDR2 SVGIG (reference sequence). CDR3 DNA sequence: TGTGCCTGGAATACAGGGACAGGGGGAGAGACCCAGTACTTC. Residues: CAWNTGTGGETQYF.

The CDR3 sequence: CASSPGTGARNYEQYF. In DNA, the CDR3 is TGCGCCAGCAGCCCCGGGACAGGGGCAAGGAACTACGAGCAGTACTTC. The chain links TRBV5-1 to TRBJ2-7, with 10 bases aligning to TRBD1. The germline V gene has CDR1 SGHRS and CDR2 YFSETQ. The CDR3 has 16 residues. V dropped 4 bases and J dropped 3; count of bases not matched to a gene: 10.

This clone was recorded many times. The chain recombines TRBV20-1 with TRBJ2-1; D might be TRBD2 (5 bases). V dropped 4 bases and J dropped 8 bases, with 6 bases sitting between them. Germline values: CDR1 DFQATT, CDR2 SNEGSKA (reference sequence). CDR3 length: 10 amino acids. The CDR3 bases are TGCAGTGCTAACGGGGATGAGCAGTTCTTC. Encoded protein: CSANGDEQFF.

The chain employs TRBV12-3 or TRBV12-4 and TRBJ2-5; weak D call: TRBD2 (7 bases). The CDR3 length is 13 residues. Trimming removed 10 bases at V and 5 bases at J, with 17 bases between. CDR3 in amino acids: CANEGGGGETQYF. The CDR3 DNA sequence: TGTGCCAATGAAGGGGGGGGAGGCGAGACCCAGTACTTC.